This entry features one TCR beta chain sequence. Its cognate antigen is unknown. The CDR3 has 14 residues. V shed 5 bases, J shed 4 bases, and the junction held 6 bases outside the gene matches. Germline assignment: CDR1 SGHAT and CDR2 FQNNGV. The method was immunoSEQ multiplex PCR; TCRdb's version includes in-frame clones alone and lacks a portion of them. Of approximately 49,000 clones in the sample, about 88% were seen once. This record belongs to a study of OX40 agonist ivuxolimab in advanced cancers. Study summary: Ivuxolimab, an antibody acting as an agonist of OX40 (CD134), was used to treat patients.

Study results and caveats: Blood T cells, both CD4+ and CD8+, expanded clonally by week 6 at 0.1 to 3.0 mg/kg. Low normalized T-cell clonal expansion was additionally recorded for some nonresponders.

This chain joins TRBV11-2 and TRBJ2-7; TRBD1 matches 9 bases. Sequenced here: CD4+ or CD8+ T cells sorted from blood, sampled in a trial of the OX40 agonist ivuxolimab. This receptor was identified in an adult with an advanced solid tumor such as melanoma, head and neck, liver or kidney cancer. CDR3 sequence (DNA): TGTGCCAGCAGCGTCGGACAGGGGTTATACGAGCAGTACTTC. Translated, it gives CASSVGQGLYEQYF.